This T cell receptor beta chain is from a study of blood T cell repertoires in COVID-19. About the research overall: Researchers got acute and convalescent COVID-19 samples from the United States, Italy and Spain.

Per the study methods: Amplification with reference gene primers provided the estimates of nucleated cell counts. TCRdb keeps only in-frame clones here, not all; method: immunoSEQ multiplex PCR. V, J and clone size are those of that table, while D and trimming were read from the DNA. The sample holds around 110,000 clones, roughly 89% seen once. The CDR3 has 15 amino acids. The germline V gene has CDR1 SGHTA and CDR2 FQGNSA. Trimming pared 5 bases from V and 6 bases from J, leaving 17 bases between. The receptor's source is a man aged 35-49 years with acute or convalescent COVID-19. The J gene is TRBJ2-1, the V gene TRBV7-2; D is perhaps TRBD2 (5 bases). Sequenced material: peripheral blood. The CDR3 DNA is TGTGCCAGCAGCGCTGGCGACGGGGTCCTCAATGAGCAGTTCTTC. This encodes CASSAGDGVLNEQFF.